The clone carrying this T cell receptor (beta chain) was detected a few times. What it recognizes is unknown. A second PCR, run for roughly 7 to 12 cycles, used a sample-barcoded 5' primer plus a J-beta primer mix. With 12 random nucleotides, a template-switch adaptor tagged each individual cDNA molecule. TCRdb processed the 5' RACE reads anew with MiXCR; each CDR3 protein has one entry. The table includes roughly 570,000 distinct CDR3 sequences, approximately 27% detected once. The CDR3 extends over 12 amino acids. V lost 6 bases and J lost 8, with 10 bases in between. Isolation of PBMCs gave at least 7 million cells per sample. This specimen comes from a study of blood T cells in healthy people across ages. Study findings and constraints: A conclusive naive versus antigen-experienced comparison was prevented by the unsorted PBMCs. Roughly linearly, TCR beta diversity per million T cells fell as age increased.

Sequenced material: blood. This sequence joins TRBV12-3 or TRBV12-4 and TRBJ1-4, with no clear D. The receptor's source is a woman in her seventies in good health. The CDR3 nucleotides read TGTGCCAGCAGGTCAGGCGGGGAAAAACTGTTTTTT. Its protein is CASRSGGEKLFF.